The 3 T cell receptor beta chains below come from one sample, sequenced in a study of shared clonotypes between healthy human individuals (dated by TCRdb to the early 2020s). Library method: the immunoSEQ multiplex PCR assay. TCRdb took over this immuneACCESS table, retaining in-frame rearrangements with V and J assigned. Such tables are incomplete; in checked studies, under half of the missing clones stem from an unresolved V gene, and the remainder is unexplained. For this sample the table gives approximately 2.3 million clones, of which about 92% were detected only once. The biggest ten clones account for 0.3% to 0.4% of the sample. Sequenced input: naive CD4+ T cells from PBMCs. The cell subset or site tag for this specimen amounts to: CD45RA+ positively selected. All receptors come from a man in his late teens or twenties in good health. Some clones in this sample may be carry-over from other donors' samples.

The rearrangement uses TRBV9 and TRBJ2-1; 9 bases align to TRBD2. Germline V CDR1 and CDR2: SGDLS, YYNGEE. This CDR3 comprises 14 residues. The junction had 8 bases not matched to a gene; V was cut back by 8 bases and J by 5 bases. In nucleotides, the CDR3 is TGTGCCAGTAATCGCGGGAGGGAGCACAATGAGCAGTTCTTC. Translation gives CASNRGREHNEQFF.

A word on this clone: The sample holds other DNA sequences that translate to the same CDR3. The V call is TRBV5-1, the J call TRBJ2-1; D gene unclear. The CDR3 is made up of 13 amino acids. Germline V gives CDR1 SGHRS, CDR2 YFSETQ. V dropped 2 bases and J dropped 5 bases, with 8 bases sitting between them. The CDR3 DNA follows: TGCGCCAGCAGCTTACAGCCGAACAATGAGCAGTTCTTC. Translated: CASSLQPNNEQFF.

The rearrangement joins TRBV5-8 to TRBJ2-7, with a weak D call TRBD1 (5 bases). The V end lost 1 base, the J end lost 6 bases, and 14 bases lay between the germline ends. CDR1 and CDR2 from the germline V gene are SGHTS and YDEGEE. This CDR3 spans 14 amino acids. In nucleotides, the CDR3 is TGTGCCAGCAGCTTGCAGGGCATAGGCGGCGAGCAGTACTTC. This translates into CASSLQGIGGEQYF. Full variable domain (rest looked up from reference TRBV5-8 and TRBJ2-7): EAGVTQSPTHLIKTRGQQATLRCSPISGHTSVYWYQQALGLGLQFLLWYDEGEERNRGNFPPRFSGRQFPNYSSELNVNALELEDSALYLCASSLQGIGGEQYFGPGTRLTVT.